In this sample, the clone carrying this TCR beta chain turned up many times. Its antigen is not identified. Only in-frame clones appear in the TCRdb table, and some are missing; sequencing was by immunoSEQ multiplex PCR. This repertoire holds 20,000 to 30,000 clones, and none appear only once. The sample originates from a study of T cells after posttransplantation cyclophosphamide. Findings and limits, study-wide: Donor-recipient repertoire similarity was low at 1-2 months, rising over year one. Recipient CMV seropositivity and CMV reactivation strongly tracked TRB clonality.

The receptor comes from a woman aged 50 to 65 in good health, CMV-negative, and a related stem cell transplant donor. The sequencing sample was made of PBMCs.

The CDR3 reads CASSLRTGGEKLFF. The DNA for the CDR3 is TGTGCCAGCAGCTTACGGACGGGGGGTGAAAAACTGTTTTTT. The chain is built from TRBV7-6 and TRBJ1-4; D perhaps matches TRBD1 (5 bases). Germline CDR1 reads SGHVS; CDR2 reads FNYEAQ. This CDR3 has 14 amino acids. Between the trimmed V and J ends, which lost 2 bases and 7 bases, there was a span of 11 bases.